This T cell receptor (beta chain) was captured by sequencing in a study of blood T cell repertoires in COVID-19 (dated by TCRdb to 2018 to 2020). In the study overall: Samples from collaborators originated in the United States, Italy and Spain and spanned both the acute and convalescent phases of COVID-19. The prospective study material was composed of cDNA or gDNA derived from T cells, B-cell-depleted T cells, or PBMCs. The dataset comprised deeply sampled blood TCRbeta repertoires from subjects exposed to, actively infected with, or recovered from COVID-19. The repertoires were made available in a free public database intended to serve as a resource for research on the immune response to SARS-CoV-2. Samples were obtained from the ongoing ImmuneRACE study (first 160 participants) and from 1,254 subjects provided by 6 global collaborators. A de-identified subject ID, COVID-19 status, age in years and sex were almost always included in the sample metadata. Where available, HLA class I and class II types were taken from metadata supplied by the sample provider and were not determined by assay-based typing. Overall study outcomes, separate from this receptor: Clinical and demographic metadata were provided uncurated, with the amount varying by source and participant.

Collaborating institutions collected whole blood in K2EDTA tubes following their own protocols. For TCRbeta analysis, collaborator samples were shipped as frozen whole blood, as isolated PBMCs, or as DNA extracted from either sample type. A word on this clone: Its specific antigen is unknown. No per-base quality is available; no much larger clone lies one base away.

CDR1 SNHLY and CDR2 FYNNEI were looked up in the germline V gene. The CDR3 spans 15 residues, from the cysteine through the phenylalanine. Just the 45-base CDR3 DNA is kept, in frame starting at base 1. Relative to germline, V is missing 7 bases and J is missing 5 bases, with 13 bases of the junction outside any gene match. TCRbeta CDR3 regions were amplified from genomic DNA by means of the immunoSEQ Assay, a bias-controlled multiplex PCR. The paper's processing steps were these. The number of nucleated cells in each sample was estimated by amplification of reference gene primers within the assay. To quantify the absolute abundance of each unique TCRbeta CDR3 rearrangement, sequence reads were collapsed and filtered. For each sample, productive Simpson clonality was calculated as the square root of Simpson's diversity index across productive rearrangements. TCRdb's version of the immuneACCESS table is confined to in-frame rearrangements and falls short of the full clone set. An unresolved V gene accounts for under half of the shortfall where checked; the remainder is of unknown origin. V, J and clone size reflect that table, while D and trimming were determined from the DNA. The sample data list some 140,000 clones, and around three quarters of these were observed just once. The top ten clonotypes cover roughly 1.5% of the sample.

The chain couples TRBV2 to TRBJ2-5, with 7 junctional bases fitting TRBD2. The sequence was collected from a man older than 75 with acute or convalescent COVID-19. Input material: peripheral blood. The bases read TGTGCCAGCAAAGGTCCTAGCGGTGGGAGGGAGACCCAGTACTTC. It translates as CASKGPSGGRETQYF. With the rest looked up from the reference TRBV2 and TRBJ2-5 genes rather than sequenced, the full variable domain is EPEVTQTPSHQVTQMGQEVILRCVPISNHLYFYWYRQILGQKVEFLVSFYNNEISEKSEIFDDQFSVERPDGSNFTLKIRSTKLEDSAMYFCASKGPSGGRETQYFGPGTRLLVL.